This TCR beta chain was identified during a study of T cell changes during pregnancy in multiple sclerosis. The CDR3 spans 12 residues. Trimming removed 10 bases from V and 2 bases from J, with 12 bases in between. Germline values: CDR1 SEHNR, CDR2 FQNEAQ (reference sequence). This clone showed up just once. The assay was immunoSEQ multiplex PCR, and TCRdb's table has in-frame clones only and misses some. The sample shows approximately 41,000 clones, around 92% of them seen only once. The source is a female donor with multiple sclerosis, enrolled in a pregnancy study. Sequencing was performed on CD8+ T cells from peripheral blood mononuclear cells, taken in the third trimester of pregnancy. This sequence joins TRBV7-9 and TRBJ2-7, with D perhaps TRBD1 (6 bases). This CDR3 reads CATEQGPYEQYF. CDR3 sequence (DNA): TGTGCCACCGAGCAGGGGCCCTACGAGCAGTACTTC.